This T cell receptor beta chain emerged from a study of blood T cell repertoires in COVID-19 (dated by TCRdb to between 2020 and 2021). At the level of the whole study: The collaborator samples originated in the United States, Italy and Spain and spanned the acute and convalescent phases of COVID-19. The material from the prospective study consisted of cDNA or gDNA derived from T cells, B-cell-depleted T cells, or PBMCs. The samples were drawn from two sources: the first 160 participants of the ongoing ImmuneRACE study, and 1,254 subjects contributed by 6 global collaborators. The repertoires were released in a freely available public database meant as a resource for research on the immune response to SARS-CoV-2. Deeply sampled blood TCRbeta repertoires from subjects exposed to, actively infected with, or recovered from COVID-19 were included in the dataset. A de-identified subject ID, COVID-19 status, age in years and sex were almost always included in the sample metadata. HLA class I and class II types, where available, came from metadata supplied by the sample provider rather than from assay-based typing.

The immunoSEQ Assay, a bias-controlled multiplex PCR, was used to amplify TCRbeta CDR3 regions from genomic DNA. Per the source publication's procedure: Within the assay, amplification of reference gene primers was used to estimate how many nucleated cells each sample contained. Sequence reads were collapsed and filtered to measure the absolute abundance of every unique TCRbeta CDR3 rearrangement. For each sample, productive Simpson clonality was calculated as the square root of Simpson's diversity index over productive rearrangements. TCRdb provides this immuneACCESS table in a form limited to in-frame rearrangements. Some clones are lacking; in checked studies, under half of them reflect an unresolved V gene, and why the rest are absent is not known. V and J calls and clone size follow that table, whereas D and trimming were derived from the DNA. Present in this sample are under 150,000 clones, about 80% of which were seen just once. The top ten clonotypes cover around 3.2% of the sample.

Participants in the prospective study were aged about 18 to 90 years, lived in about two dozen United States geographic areas, and enrolled through a virtual design. In the prospective study, participants were assigned to cohorts based on the clinical history participants reported in a screening survey and a study questionnaire. Recovered participants in ImmuneRACE Cohort 3 were defined as having two consecutive negative NP/OP PCR tests, clearance from a healthcare professional, or resolution of symptoms. In the prospective study, whole blood, serum and a nasopharyngeal or oropharyngeal swab were collected from each participant by mobile phlebotomists. Over an approximately 2-month period, participants in the prospective study had the option of providing additional blood draws and questionnaires. Prospective study blood samples were shipped either frozen or at room temperature before DNA extraction.

General conclusions and limits of the study: How much clinical and demographic metadata was included differed by source and by participant, and the metadata was provided uncurated.

As for this clone: The antigen this receptor binds is unknown. No clone much larger than this one lies a single base away; base qualities are absent.

Material for sequencing was PBMCs or T cells enriched from blood (not recorded which). The sequence came from a woman between 45 and 65 years old who had recovered from COVID-19.

The CDR3 region reads CASSQDRGIYNEQFF. The DNA reads as follows: TGTGCCAGCAGCCAAGACAGGGGCATCTACAATGAGCAGTTCTTC. The chain employs TRBV7-3 and TRBJ2-1, and 8 junction bases match TRBD1. The CDR3 goes from the cysteine to the phenylalanine over 15 residues. Only the CDR3 region is kept as DNA, spanning 45 bases read in frame from base 1. Germline trimming: 5 bases from V, 3 bases from J; junction bases outside gene matches: 6. CDR1 and CDR2 were assigned from the germline V gene as SGHTA and FQGTGA.